Below, one T cell receptor (beta chain) is given with its context. This clone's antigen is unknown. Base qualities are not provided; no much larger clone lies one nucleotide away. The CDR3 has 16 amino acids, counting the end cysteine and phenylalanine. Of all the DNA, just the CDR3 is kept, 48 bases in frame from base 1. Ends trimmed: V by 4 bases, J by 2 bases; bases unmatched to a gene: 8. The germline V gene (reference sequence) gives CDR1 as SGHNT and CDR2 as YYREEE. The library was obtained by the immunoSEQ multiplex PCR assay. TCRdb's version of the immuneACCESS table is confined to in-frame rearrangements and falls short of the full clone set. An unresolved V gene accounts for under half of the shortfall where checked; the remainder is of unknown origin. Here the sample has approximately 99,000 clones; approximately 95% occur a single time. 0.21% of the sample is in the top ten clones. The data belong to a study of technical replicates of blood from a handful of donors (dated by TCRdb to the late 2010s).

The specimen sequenced was T cells isolated from PBMCs. The V and J genes are TRBV5-4 and TRBJ2-1; 8 central nucleotides agree with TRBD2. This clonotype originated in a human donor in good health. CDR3 region: CASSPTSVVPYNEQFF. The nucleotides read TGTGCCAGCAGCCCGACTAGCGTAGTTCCCTACAATGAGCAGTTCTTC. The reference TRBV5-4 and TRBJ2-1 proteins fill in what lies around the CDR3, so the full variable domain reads ETGVTQSPTHLIKTRGQQVTLRCSSQSGHNTVSWYQQALGQGPQFIFQYYREEENGRGNFPPRFSGLQFPNYSSELNVNALELDDSALYLCASSPTSVVPYNEQFFGPGTRLTVL.